This record looks at one T cell receptor (beta chain) sequence and its context. The data originate from a study of blood T cell repertoires in COVID-19. Here immunoSEQ multiplex PCR was the method, and the copy in TCRdb shows in-frame clones only, minus some. The sample holds roughly 73,000 clones, roughly 91% seen once. Per germline, CDR1 MNHEY and CDR2 SVGEGT. J gave up 5 bases and V 6 bases, and 13 bases lay outside the gene matches. The CDR3 consists of 17 residues. The source of this sequence is an elderly woman with active or convalescent COVID-19. The rearrangement joins TRBV6-2 or TRBV6-3 to TRBJ2-5, with 12 bases aligning to TRBD2. Sequenced input: peripheral blood. CDR3 sequence: CASSSPLTSGGGETQYF. CDR3 bases: TGTGCCAGCAGCTCCCCCCTGACTAGCGGGGGCGGGGAGACCCAGTACTTC.